This record covers a single T cell receptor (beta chain). The target antigen is unknown. This specimen belongs to a study of shared clonotypes between healthy human individuals. Whole-study results and caveats: Non-shared clonotypes had lower generation probabilities than those shared by all four donors.

From germline, CDR1 is SQVTM and CDR2 ANQGSEA. With 0 bases clipped from V and 1 base from J, the junction kept 8 bases outside the gene matches. The CDR3 extends over 17 amino acids. Some clones are missing from TCRdb's copy, which holds only in-frame ones; the method was immunoSEQ multiplex PCR. The sample shows more than 80,000 clones, about two thirds of them seen only once. Sequencing input: memory CD8+ T cells sorted from blood. The subset denotes: CD45RO+ cells pooled with CCR7-negative TemRA cells. J is TRBJ2-3 and V is TRBV29-1; TRBD2 agrees at 9 bases. The sequence was obtained from a young man in good health. The CDR3 protein is CSVEDGASGMGTDTQYF. CDR3 bases: TGCAGCGTTGAAGATGGGGCTAGCGGGATGGGCACAGATACGCAGTATTTT.